This T cell receptor (beta chain) came from a study of T cell responses to AZD1222 COVID-19 vaccine (dated by TCRdb to the early 2020s). For the wider study: AZD1222 recipients with second doses at about 4 weeks or about 12 weeks were pooled, because spike-specific TCR depth and breadth did not differ between schedules. Trial participants were enrolled by age into subgroups of 18-55, 56-69 and 70-plus years, and roughly 150, 30 and 60 TCR-sequenced participants, respectively, were included in these subgroups. A total of 240 or so trial participants underwent TCR sequencing, of whom 207 had received two doses of AZD1222 and roughly 26 had received two doses of the MenACWY control vaccine. The investigation overall reported the following: CD4 TCRs associated with the vaccine covered the entire spike protein, and the dominant responses were in regions 160-218 and 743-854. Conclusions about previously exposed vaccinees are limited because only 5 or 6 AZD1222 recipients were SARS-CoV-2 seropositive at baseline. The 56-69-year group was small, and its depth increase did not reach significance, likely because of low power. Because no day 14 peak-response samples were available, the repertoires could be characterized only after the peak T cell response. A significant rise in spike-specific TCR breadth and depth was observed after two AZD1222 doses relative to day 0 and relative to MenACWY recipients. Most participants were white British and females outnumbered males, and the authors suggested that clonal diversity may have been underestimated. Reportedly, close to half of the unique spike-specific TCRs recognized epitopes lying outside the regions that are mutated in the B.1.351 and B.1.1.7 variants.

The CDR3 regions of human TCRbeta chains were subjected to immunosequencing. The source study handled its data this way. TCRs in the repertoires were compared against a reference library of SARS-CoV-2-specific TCRs that had been generated with the MIRA antigen-specificity platform. Breadth was defined as the fraction of unique TCRs that were SARS-CoV-2-associated, and depth was defined as the fraction of total T cells that were SARS-CoV-2-associated. Each spike-specific TCR was assigned to its reactive spike region and to a CD4 or CD8 class using the MIRA data. Log10-transformed breadth and depth values were compared by one-way ANOVA with Sidak's multiple comparisons tests. TCRdb holds this immuneACCESS table with in-frame rearrangements only. Some clones are missing; in checked studies, unresolved V genes explain under half, and the rest has no known cause. V and J calls and clone size are copied from that table; D and trimming were computed from the DNA. The sample table holds 100,000 to 150,000 clones, of which about 90% were seen once. The top ten constitute 5% to 6% of the sample.

This sample's time point label indicates: baseline before first vaccination. The vaccinee samples were drawn from two UK trials, COV001 and COV002, one of which was a single-blind randomized controlled phase 2/3 trial testing AZD1222 (ChAdOx1 nCoV-19) in healthy adults. For TCRbeta chain sequencing, PBMC samples were collected from trial participants at day 0 and at day 28 after the second dose. With respect to this clone: There is no known antigen for this receptor. The input lacks base qualities; no much larger clone sits a single base away.

The CDR3 sequence holds 11 residues, the cysteine and phenylalanine included. The entry retains the CDR3 DNA only, 33 bases that are in frame from base 1. The germline V gene (reference sequence) specifies DFQATT as CDR1 and SNEGSKA as CDR2. V is shortened by 3 bases, J by 3 bases, and the region joining them spans 5 bases. The clonotype comes from an adult in good health. The chain links TRBV20-1 with TRBJ2-5, with the identity of the D gene unclear. The sequencing used peripheral blood, collected on day 0 of AZD1222 vaccination. The bases are TGCAGTGCTAGTAAAGAAGAGACCCAGTACTTC. This encodes CSASKEETQYF.